The TCR beta chain under discussion was sequenced for a study of shared clonotypes between healthy human individuals. The data were produced by immunoSEQ multiplex PCR, yet TCRdb's version contains in-frame clones alone and is incomplete. This table holds about 2.3 million clones, under 95% found once. A remark on this clone: What it recognizes is unknown.

Recent vaccinations or acute infections were absent in the healthy HIV-negative adult donors. Memory CD4+ cells were the fraction left after CD45RA+ naive selection. Overall study findings and caveats: The generation probabilities recorded for non-shared clonotypes fell below those of clonotypes shared by all four donors.

J gave up 4 bases and V 4 bases, and 7 bases lay outside the gene matches. The CDR3 totals 14 residues. Germline values: CDR1 SGHNT, CDR2 YYREEE (reference sequence). J is TRBJ1-2 and V is TRBV5-4; TRBD1 aligns across 7 bases. The sequencing input was naive CD4+ T cells from PBMCs. Indicated subset: CD45RA+ positively selected. This receptor was obtained from a man between 18 and 35 years old in good health. Some clones in this sample may be carry-over from other donors' samples. The CDR3 coding sequence is TGTGCCAGCAGCCGGCAGGGGGGTGGCTATGGCTACACCTTC. This sequence encodes CASSRQGGGYGYTF.